The 29 T cell receptor beta chains in this list originate from one sample, sequenced in a study of blood T cell repertoires in COVID-19. The method was immunoSEQ multiplex PCR; TCRdb's version includes in-frame clones alone and lacks a portion of them. The sample includes 55,000 to 70,000 clones, roughly nine tenths of them seen just once. Sequencing was done on a sample of peripheral blood. The receptors derive from a woman in her sixties or seventies with active COVID-19.

V is TRBV3-1 (or the pseudogene TRBV3-2) and J is TRBJ1-1; TRBD1 might be the D (5 bases). The CDR3 totals 13 residues. With 6 bases removed from V and 5 bases from J, the gap between germline ends came to 13 bases. Germline CDR1 reads LGHDT; CDR2 reads YNNKEL (reference sequence). The CDR3 DNA is TGTGCCAGCAGTCAAATTCAGGGAACTGAAGCTTTCTTT. It is translated as CASSQIQGTEAFF.

This clone was counted only a few times. The chain is built from TRBV5-4 and TRBJ1-2; the D is unclear. The CDR3 extends over 16 amino acids. Germline lookup yields CDR1 SGHNT and CDR2 YYREEE (reference sequence). Trimming removed 3 bases from V and 4 bases from J, with 19 bases in between. The CDR3: CASSSLLDIFVYGYTF. DNA for the CDR3: TGTGCCAGCAGCTCCTTACTCGACATCTTCGTCTATGGCTACACCTTC.

The chain combines TRBV28 with TRBJ2-7; 11 bases agree with TRBD1. CDR1 is MDHEN, CDR2 SYDVKM, per germline. The trim removed 4 bases at V and 3 bases at J, leaving 5 bases unmatched. The CDR3 spans 15 residues. CDR3 coding DNA: TGTGCCAGCAGTTACAGGACAGGGGGCCTCTACGAGCAGTACTTC. This gives the protein CASSYRTGGLYEQYF.

This clone was recorded a few times. The chain has TRBV14 and TRBJ1-6; perhaps TRBD1 as D (6 bases). CDR1 and CDR2 from the germline V gene are SGHDN and FVKESK. The CDR3 spans 12 residues. V gave up 3 bases and J gave up 14 bases, with 11 bases separating them. As DNA, the CDR3 is TGTGCCAGCAGCCATGTTGACAGGTCCCTCCACTTT. As protein: CASSHVDRSLHF.

The chain links TRBV5-1 to TRBJ2-2; 10 bases match TRBD2. Looked up from germline, CDR1 is SGHRS and CDR2 is YFSETQ. The CDR3 is 15 residues long. The V and J ends lost 4 bases and 1 base, in that order; junction bases with no gene match: 1. CDR3 protein: CASSPSGRNTGELFF. The CDR3 DNA is TGCGCCAGCAGCCCTAGCGGGAGGAACACCGGGGAGCTGTTTTTT.

This chain joins TRBV4-1 and TRBJ2-2, with D maybe TRBD2 (5 bases). This CDR3 is 16 amino acids long. V shed 3 bases and J shed 0 bases, with 11 bases lying between them. Germline CDR1 is MGHRA and CDR2 is YSYEKL. CDR3 protein: CASSHSSVPNTGELFF. In nucleotides, the CDR3 is TGCGCCAGCAGCCACAGTAGCGTGCCGAACACCGGGGAGCTGTTTTTT.

The V and J genes are TRBV9 and TRBJ2-5, with 7 positions matching TRBD2. The V and J ends lost 2 bases and 1 base, in that order; junction bases with no gene match: 5. CDR1 and CDR2 (germline): SGDLS, YYNGEE. CDR3 length: 15 residues. The CDR3 DNA follows: TGTGCCAGCAGCGTTGTCTCTAGCGGCCAAGAGACCCAGTACTTC. Protein product: CASSVVSSGQETQYF.

As to this clone: One end of the junction does not line up with germline, which may come from a read error. J is TRBJ2-1 and V is TRBV12-3 or TRBV12-4, with D unresolved. The CDR3 consists of 12 residues. The CDR3 DNA follows: TGTGCCAGCAGCTTAGGGCCCAATGAGCAGTTCTTC. This encodes CASSLGPNEQFF.

On this clone: A junction end diverges from the germline sequence, so it may reflect a read error. V is TRBV7-7 and J is TRBJ2-2, with a possible D match to TRBD2 (5 bases). Germline-derived CDR1 and CDR2 are SSHAT and FNYEAQ (reference sequence). The CDR3 is made up of 15 amino acids. The CDR3 nucleotides read TGTGCTAGCAGCCCCTCGGGGAGGAACACCGGGGAGCTGTTTTTT. Translation gives CASSPSGRNTGELFF.

The J gene is TRBJ1-4, the V gene TRBV5-1, with a possible D match to TRBD1 (5 bases). V gave up 2 bases and J gave up 5 bases, with 10 bases separating them. This CDR3 is built from 14 residues. Germline values: CDR1 SGHRS, CDR2 YFSETQ. CDR3 coding DNA: TGCGCCAGCAGCTTCGGGGGGGAAAATGAAAAACTGTTTTTT. This encodes CASSFGGENEKLFF.

This chain links TRBV28 with TRBJ1-2; D call uncertain. The V and J ends lost 7 bases and 1 base respectively, with 13 bases between them. The CDR3 has 14 residues. Germline lookup yields CDR1 MDHEN and CDR2 SYDVKM. The CDR3 sequence: CASTRTGINYGYTF. The CDR3 DNA sequence: TGTGCCAGCACTAGGACGGGAATTAACTATGGCTACACCTTC.

This clone was seen a handful of times. The CDR3 sequence: CASSSTAALVNTEAFF. The CDR3 coding sequence is TGTGCCAGCAGCTCCACGGCCGCGCTAGTGAACACTGAAGCTTTCTTT. The chain employs TRBV7-9 and TRBJ1-1; no clear D gene. The CDR3 is 16 residues long. Trimming stripped 4 bases from V and 0 bases from J, with 15 bases between. CDR1 and CDR2 from the germline V gene are SEHNR and FQNEAQ (reference sequence). Based on the CDR3 plus reference TRBV7-9 and TRBJ1-1, the full variable domain is DTGVSQNPRHKITKRGQNVTFRCDPISEHNRLYWYRQTLGQGPEFLTYFQNEAQLEKSRLLSDRFSAERPKGSFSTLEIQRTEQGDSAMYLCASSSTAALVNTEAFFGQGTRLTVV.

The chain recombines TRBV3-1 (or the pseudogene TRBV3-2) with TRBJ1-1; possible D gene TRBD1, 5 bases. CDR1 and CDR2 from the germline V gene are LGHDT and YNNKEL (reference sequence). The germline V and J ends were trimmed by 4 bases and 1 base, with 13 bases remaining between them. CDR3 length equals 15 residues. The DNA for the CDR3 is TGTGCCAGCAGCCCGAGAAGGCAGGGGAACACTGAAGCTTTCTTT. The encoded protein is CASSPRRQGNTEAFF.

The J gene is TRBJ1-1, the V gene TRBV18; D not certain. Trimming took off 2 bases at V and 1 base at J, with 11 bases between the two ends. This CDR3 has 15 residues. Per the germline V gene, CDR1 is KGHSH and CDR2 is LQKENI. CDR3 sequence: CASSPEQRRNTEAFF. In nucleotides, the CDR3 is TGTGCCAGCTCACCAGAGCAGCGGAGGAACACTGAAGCTTTCTTT. Full variable domain (outside the CDR3, taken from reference TRBV18 and TRBJ1-1): NAGVMQNPRHLVRRRGQEARLRCSPMKGHSHVYWYRQLPEEGLKFMVYLQKENIIDESGMPKERFSAEFPKEGPSILRIQQVVRGDSAAYFCASSPEQRRNTEAFFGQGTRLTVV.

The CDR3 coding sequence is TGTGCCAGCAGTTCCAAGGCGAGGACAGGGATCACTGAAGCTTTCTTT. It specifies CASSSKARTGITEAFF. The chain is built from TRBV27 and TRBJ1-1, with TRBD1 matching 8 bases. The CDR3 spans 16 residues. V shed 4 bases, J shed 4 bases, and the junction held 11 bases outside the gene matches. The germline V gene has CDR1 MNHEY and CDR2 SMNVEV (reference sequence).

The J gene is TRBJ2-5, the V gene TRBV23-1; possibly TRBD1 for D (6 bases). TRBV23-1 carries the ORF label, with uncertain function. Trimming stripped 1 base from V and 2 bases from J, with 8 bases between. The CDR3 is 14 residues long. As DNA, the CDR3 is TGCGCCAGCAGTCAATGGACAGCGCAAGAGACCCAGTACTTC. Its protein is CASSQWTAQETQYF.

This clone showed up just a few times. The chain carries TRBV4-1 and TRBJ2-7; 9 positions match TRBD2. This CDR3 contains 15 residues. After removal of 5 bases from V and 2 bases from J, the junction contained 7 bases not matched to a gene. Germline CDR1 MGHRA, CDR2 YSYEKL. In nucleotides, the CDR3 is TGCGCCAGCAGCTTACAGCGGGAGGCCCCCTACGAGCAGTACTTC. It translates to CASSLQREAPYEQYF.

The rearrangement uses TRBV18 and TRBJ2-7; D unclear. Looked up from germline, CDR1 is KGHSH and CDR2 is LQKENI. This CDR3 contains 14 residues. Trimming took off 3 bases at V and 2 bases at J, with 11 bases between the two ends. Written as DNA, the CDR3 is TGTGCCAGCTCACCGTACTCTGCCGCCTACGAGCAGTACTTC. Its translation: CASSPYSAAYEQYF.

This clone appeared once. The rearrangement uses TRBV27 and TRBJ2-1; TRBD1 is a possible D gene (6 bases). This CDR3 comprises 16 residues. Trimming shortened V by 5 bases and J by 0 bases, and 14 bases separated the two germline ends. Per germline, CDR1 MNHEY and CDR2 SMNVEV (reference sequence). The CDR3 sequence: CASSLSGVYSYNEQFF. CDR3 coding DNA: TGTGCCAGCAGTCTCTCAGGGGTATACTCCTACAATGAGCAGTTCTTC.

This chain connects TRBV3-1 (or the pseudogene TRBV3-2) to TRBJ1-1, with D maybe TRBD1 (5 bases). Germline values: CDR1 LGHDT, CDR2 YNNKEL (reference sequence). V gave up 4 bases and J gave up 3 bases, with 12 bases separating them. The CDR3 runs 14 residues. The CDR3 is CASSLTVGDTEAFF. DNA of the CDR3: TGTGCCAGCAGCCTGACAGTTGGGGACACTGAAGCTTTCTTT.

The chain uses TRBV27 and TRBJ2-1; 10 positions match TRBD2. Trimming cost V 6 bases and J 8 bases; bases outside gene matches: 10. From germline, CDR1 is MNHEY and CDR2 SMNVEV (reference sequence). CDR3 length: 15 residues. CDR3 loop: CASRDPGLAKYEQFF. Written as DNA, the CDR3 is TGTGCCAGCAGAGATCCGGGACTAGCGAAGTATGAGCAGTTCTTC.

This chain connects TRBV14 to TRBJ2-1; 14 nucleotides align to TRBD2. The CDR3 has 17 residues. Germline assignment: CDR1 SGHDN and CDR2 FVKESK. V was clipped by 3 bases and J by 5 bases; unmatched bases: 6. CDR3 bases: TGTGCCAGCAGCCATGGGACTAGCGGGAGCAAACACAATGAGCAGTTCTTC. It codes for CASSHGTSGSKHNEQFF.

The chain recombines TRBV5-6 with TRBJ2-5, with TRBD2 matching over 10 bases. There are 19 residues in the CDR3. Germline CDR1 reads SGHDT; CDR2 reads YYEEEE. Trimming took 2 bases from V and 4 from J; bases not matched to a gene: 17. The CDR3 sequence is CASSFRSSGSHGGRETQYF. The CDR3 DNA sequence: TGTGCCAGCAGCTTTCGGTCTAGCGGGAGTCATGGAGGTAGAGAGACCCAGTACTTC.

The genes are TRBV2 and TRBJ2-7; 7 bases are shared with TRBD1. In germline, CDR1 is SNHLY, CDR2 FYNNEI. V lost 4 bases to trimming and J lost 4 bases; unmatched junction nucleotides: 7. The CDR3 sequence is 14 residues long. The CDR3 nucleotides read TGTGCCAGCAGTGTCTCGGGACAGCGATACGAGCAGTACTTC. Translation: CASSVSGQRYEQYF.

The chain uses TRBV7-9 and TRBJ1-2, with 8 bases matching TRBD1. Trimming took 0 bases from V and 6 from J; bases not matched to a gene: 3. The CDR3 totals 14 residues. CDR1 is SEHNR, CDR2 FQNEAQ, per germline (reference sequence). The CDR3 reads CASSLADRAHGYTF. For the CDR3, the DNA is TGTGCCAGCAGCTTAGCGGACAGGGCCCATGGCTACACCTTC. Supplemented by reference TRBV7-9 and TRBJ1-2, the full variable domain reads DTGVSQNPRHKITKRGQNVTFRCDPISEHNRLYWYRQTLGQGPEFLTYFQNEAQLEKSRLLSDRFSAERPKGSFSTLEIQRTEQGDSAMYLCASSLADRAHGYTFGSGTRLTVV.

The chain links TRBV28 to TRBJ1-3; the D is unclear. The CDR3 length is 14 residues. The V end lost 1 base, the J end lost 9 bases, and 13 bases lay between the germline ends. Germline CDR1 and CDR2: MDHEN and SYDVKM. The CDR3 DNA reads TGTGCCAGCAGTTTATCGGGCCCGGGGTCCACCATATATTTT. Translation: CASSLSGPGSTIYF.

The chain combines TRBV12-5 with TRBJ2-3; D is unresolved. Trimming removed 7 bases at V and 0 bases at J, with 8 bases between. Germline CDR1 reads LGHNT; CDR2 reads FRNRAP. This CDR3 region has 13 residues. The CDR3 coding sequence is TGTGCTAGTGACGCGCCTAGCACAGATACGCAGTATTTT. As protein: CASDAPSTDTQYF.

V usage is TRBV27 and J usage is TRBJ1-4; D uncertain. Germline CDR1 and CDR2: MNHEY and SMNVEV (reference sequence). V lost 3 bases and J lost 7, with 15 bases in between. This CDR3 is built from 15 residues. This CDR3 is CASSLIVGRSEKLFF. The CDR3 region has the DNA TGTGCCAGCAGTTTGATTGTGGGGAGGAGTGAAAAACTGTTTTTT.

The rearrangement joins TRBV10-3 to TRBJ2-7; a possible D gene is TRBD1 (6 bases). Deletions cut 5 bases from V and 7 bases from J, with 18 bases between. Germline lookup yields CDR1 ENHRY and CDR2 SYGVKD. The CDR3 spans 14 residues. The CDR3 DNA reads TGTGCCATCAGTTCTTCGACAGGTTTGGGTGAGCAGTACTTC. Its protein is CAISSSTGLGEQYF.